The clone carrying this T cell receptor beta chain was seen many times. Its antigen is still unknown. The data are from a study of response to subunit inactivated influenza vaccine. General study findings and limits: Authors suggested few new T cells are recruited by each seasonal influenza vaccination.

In TCRdb, the RT-PCR reads were re-called with MiXCR into one record per CDR3 protein. The table lists hundreds of thousands of distinct CDR3 sequences, more than 10% of them singletons. The V and J ends lost 5 bases and 7 bases, in that order; junction bases with no gene match: 2. Germline CDR1 SGHTA, CDR2 FQGNSA. The CDR3 contains 12 residues. The clonotype was recovered from a man in his fifties who received an inactivated influenza vaccine. Sample: non-naive T cells sorted from PBMCs, taken approximately 15 days before vaccination. This chain joins TRBV7-2 and TRBJ2-4; 7 positions match TRBD1. The CDR3 DNA sequence: TGTGCCAGCAGCCCACAGGGGAACATTCAGTACTTC. Translation gives CASSPQGNIQYF.